The 25 T cell receptor beta chains in this list originate from one sample, sequenced in a study of blood T cells in healthy people across ages. Primers used in a second PCR of about 7 to 12 cycles were a sample-barcoded 5' primer and a J-beta primer mix. Each CDR3 protein is one row after TCRdb ran MiXCR on the 5' RACE reads. The sample shows under 2 million distinct CDR3 sequences, almost 35% of them seen only once. Sequencing was carried out using blood. The receptor source for this set is a woman between 25 and 40 years old in good health.

The chain combines TRBV7-6 with TRBJ2-1; D call uncertain. The germline CDR1 and CDR2 sequences are SGHVS and FNYEAQ. This CDR3 has 13 amino acids. This CDR3 reads CAVTGVRLNEQFF. CDR3 in DNA: TGTGCTGTCACTGGCGTTAGACTTAATGAGCAGTTCTTC.

Points on this clonotype: Because it lacks the conserved phenylalanine or tryptophan at the end, this CDR3 is likely a read error. The chain employs TRBV5-1 and TRBJ2-1, with D possibly being TRBD2 (6 bases). Germline CDR1 is SGHRS and CDR2 is YFSETQ. The CDR3 extends over 17 amino acids. Trimming left V 4 bases short and J 2 bases short, with 19 bases between. CDR3 coding DNA: TGCGCCAGCAGCCGGTCGCCGGGAGAGGGGACCTACAATGAGCAGTTCTCC. This gives the protein CASSRSPGEGTYNEQFS.

The chain carries TRBV7-3 and TRBJ2-7, with 7 bases that match TRBD1. V dropped 5 bases and J dropped 7; count of bases not matched to a gene: 8. This CDR3 is 13 amino acids long. CDR1 and CDR2 from the germline V gene are SGHTA and FQGTGA. CDR3 sequence reads: CASSQTGAEEQYF. Written as DNA, the CDR3 is TGTGCCAGCAGCCAAACAGGGGCGGAGGAGCAGTACTTC.

The chain couples TRBV20-1 to TRBJ2-7; 7 bases are shared with TRBD1. In germline, CDR1 is DFQATT, CDR2 SNEGSKA (reference sequence). The junction had 9 bases not matched to a gene; V was cut back by 3 bases and J by 4 bases. CDR3 length equals 14 residues. The CDR3 sequence: CSASKLQGLYEQYF. The CDR3 bases are TGCAGTGCTAGTAAGCTACAGGGGTTGTACGAGCAGTACTTC.

The rearrangement uses TRBV4-1 and TRBJ2-2; 11 nucleotides align to TRBD1. This CDR3 has 16 amino acids. CDR1 is MGHRA, CDR2 YSYEKL, per germline. With 4 bases clipped from V and 3 bases from J, the junction kept 4 bases outside the gene matches. CDR3 coding DNA: TGCGCCAGCAGCCGATGGGGACAGGGGGACACCGGGGAGCTGTTTTTT. This codes for CASSRWGQGDTGELFF.

The sample holds a few counts of this clonotype. The rearrangement uses TRBV29-1 and TRBJ1-2, with 8 positions matching TRBD1. The germline V gene has CDR1 SQVTM and CDR2 ANQGSEA. The CDR3 covers 14 residues. V shed 8 bases, J shed 5 bases, and the junction held 13 bases outside the gene matches. CDR3 sequence: CSITRQGKNYGYTF. CDR3 coding DNA: TGCAGCATAACGAGACAGGGGAAGAATTATGGCTACACCTTC.

This rearrangement joins TRBV3-1 to TRBJ2-7; D gene uncertain. The V and J ends lost 0 bases and 5 bases respectively, with 14 bases between them. CDR1 and CDR2 from the germline V gene are LGHDT and YNNKEL (reference sequence). The CDR3 is 15 residues long. The CDR3 loop is CASSQESGWGHEQYF. CDR3 in DNA: TGTGCCAGCAGCCAAGAGTCCGGATGGGGTCACGAGCAGTACTTC.

Here the CDR3 DNA reads TGTGCCAGCAGCCAAGATGTCGCCCTCAGCGGGGGATACGAGCAGTACTTC. Its translation: CASSQDVALSGGYEQYF. V and J are TRBV4-2 and TRBJ2-7, with 8 nucleotides matching TRBD2. The V and J ends lost 0 bases and 4 bases, in that order; junction bases with no gene match: 11. The CDR3 totals 17 residues. Per the germline V gene, CDR1 is LGHNA and CDR2 is YNFKEQ.

This clonotype was seen more than once but under ten times. V usage is TRBV5-1 and J usage is TRBJ1-2; TRBD1 matches at 9 bases. The germline V gene has CDR1 SGHRS and CDR2 YFSETQ. There are 14 residues in the CDR3. The V gene end was trimmed by 4 bases and the J gene end by 6 bases; junction bases not matched to a gene: 7. The CDR3 region has the DNA TGCGCCAGCAGCCTTTACGGGACAGGGCATGGCTACACCTTC. Its protein is CASSLYGTGHGYTF. The whole variable domain, filled in from reference TRBV5-1 and TRBJ1-2, reads KAGVTQTPRYLIKTRGQQVTLSCSPISGHRSVSWYQQTPGQGLQFLFEYFSETQRNKGNFPGRFSGRQFSNSRSEMNVSTLELGDSALYLCASSLYGTGHGYTFGSGTRLTVV.

This chain links TRBV28 with TRBJ1-2; 7 nucleotides match TRBD1. Germline V gives CDR1 MDHEN, CDR2 SYDVKM. V gave up 5 bases and J gave up 8 bases; unmatched junction bases: 8. This CDR3 contains 13 residues. The CDR3 spells CASSTLQGRGYTF. The CDR3 nucleotides read TGTGCCAGCAGTACGTTACAGGGGCGAGGCTACACCTTC.

The chain is built from TRBV21-1 and TRBJ1-2. TRBV21-1 is marked as a pseudogene. The CDR3 length is 13 residues. This chain's CDR3 is CASLAAENYGYTF. Written as DNA, the CDR3 is TGTGCCTCTCTGGCGGCGGAGAACTATGGCTACACCTTC.

The chain carries TRBV9 and TRBJ2-5; the D gene is possibly TRBD1 (7 bases). The CDR3 sequence is 14 residues long. The ends were cut back, 4 bases at V and 9 bases at J, with 19 bases in the middle. Germline lookup yields CDR1 SGDLS and CDR2 YYNGEE. CDR3 nucleotide sequence: TGTGCCAGCAGCCAGGGGGGCGGCAATCAGCCCCAGTACTTC. Amino acid sequence: CASSQGGGNQPQYF.

CDR3 sequence reads: CASSPSAGGYGYTF. In DNA form, the CDR3 reads TGCGCCAGCAGCCCCAGCGCGGGGGGCTATGGCTACACCTTC. The gene calls are TRBV5-1 and TRBJ1-2, with a tentative D call TRBD1 (5 bases). From germline, CDR1 is SGHRS and CDR2 YFSETQ. The CDR3 covers 14 residues. Trimming took 4 bases from V and 4 from J, leaving 14 bases between them.

This clonotype has more than one count but fewer than ten. J is TRBJ2-2 and V is TRBV6-4; D is possibly TRBD2 (6 bases). V lost 6 bases and J lost 2, with 10 bases in between. Germline CDR1 reads MRHNA; CDR2 reads SNTAGT. The CDR3 covers 14 residues. CDR3 protein: CASSPGDNTGELFF. The CDR3 DNA follows: TGTGCCAGCAGCCCGGGGGACAACACCGGGGAGCTGTTTTTT.

The rearrangement joins TRBV21-1 to TRBJ2-7; the tabulated D call, TRBD1, remains unverified against the DNA. TRBV21-1 is an annotated pseudogene. The CDR3 runs 17 residues. The CDR3 loop reads CASSRPLGTGGANEQYF. As DNA, the CDR3 is TGTGCCAGCAGCCGGCCCCTCGGGACAGGGGGCGCGAACGAGCAGTACTTC.

This clonotype has just a few counts. The rearrangement uses TRBV4-2 and TRBJ2-3; 8 nucleotides align to TRBD2. J lost 2 bases, V lost 2 bases, and 9 bases had no gene match. There are 17 residues in the CDR3. CDR1 is LGHNA, CDR2 YNFKEQ, per germline. The CDR3: CASSQTGTRQITDTQYF. For the CDR3, the DNA is TGTGCCAGCAGCCAAACCGGGACTAGGCAGATCACAGATACGCAGTATTTT.

This clonotype has more than one count but fewer than ten. This chain links TRBV2 with TRBJ1-2; no firm D call. There are 12 residues in the CDR3. Trimming stripped 7 bases from V and 3 bases from J, with 9 bases between. From germline, CDR1 is SNHLY and CDR2 FYNNEI. As DNA, the CDR3 is TGTGCCAGCACAGGCTCTCACTATGGCTACACCTTC. Protein: CASTGSHYGYTF.

The chain joins TRBV29-1 to TRBJ2-1, with D tentatively TRBD2 (5 bases). V lost 4 bases to trimming and J lost 3 bases, with 10 bases between them. Germline lookup yields CDR1 SQVTM and CDR2 ANQGSEA. The CDR3 has 13 residues. The chain's CDR3 is CSVGPEGYNEQFF. The CDR3 region has the DNA TGCAGCGTTGGCCCAGAGGGCTACAATGAGCAGTTCTTC.

With respect to this clonotype: One end of the junction does not line up with germline, which may come from a read error. V and J are TRBV20-1 and TRBJ2-7; D not resolved. Germline loops: CDR1 DFQATT, CDR2 SNEGSKA (reference sequence). The CDR3 extends over 15 amino acids. In nucleotides, the CDR3 is TGCAATGCTAGAGACGGCGGCGGACCCCCTTACGAGCAGTACTTC. Amino acids: CNARDGGGPPYEQYF.

This clonotype has a count of ten or more. The chain carries TRBV7-2 and TRBJ2-1, with unresolved D. V shed 0 bases and J shed 2 bases, with 8 bases lying between them. Looked up from germline, CDR1 is SGHTA and CDR2 is FQGNSA. There are 15 residues in the CDR3. CDR3 sequence reads: CASSLAVGTYNEQFF. CDR3 DNA sequence: TGTGCCAGCAGCTTAGCGGTGGGGACCTACAATGAGCAGTTCTTC.

The rearrangement links TRBV20-1 to TRBJ1-1; possible D gene TRBD1, 5 bases. The germline V gene has CDR1 DFQATT and CDR2 SNEGSKA (reference sequence). This CDR3 is 15 amino acids long. The ends were cut back, 5 bases at V and 4 bases at J, with 20 bases in the middle. In DNA form, the CDR3 reads TGCAGTGCTGTAGGACGGGGAGGGGTGGGCACTGAAGCTTTCTTT. Its protein product is CSAVGRGGVGTEAFF.

The chain combines TRBV7-2 with TRBJ2-7; the match to TRBD2 covers 7 bases. CDR1 SGHTA and CDR2 FQGNSA come from the germline V gene. Unmatched junction bases numbered 10, after V lost 5 bases and J lost 0 bases. This CDR3 region has 16 residues. Here the CDR3 DNA reads TGTGCCAGCAGCCCTGAGCGGGGCCTCCTCTCCTACGAGCAGTACTTC. This gives the protein CASSPERGLLSYEQYF.

The V call is TRBV7-3, the J call TRBJ2-2; tentatively, D is TRBD2 (5 bases). V was cut by 5 bases and J by 7 bases, with 17 bases left in between. Germline V CDR1 and CDR2: SGHTA, FQGTGA. The CDR3 contains 15 residues. CDR3 loop: CASSRTSSGGGELFF. The CDR3 bases are TGTGCCAGCAGCAGAACCTCAAGCGGCGGCGGGGAGCTGTTTTTT.

The chain carries TRBV7-8 and TRBJ2-2; maybe TRBD2 (5 bases). V lost 1 base and J 1 base, leaving 13 bases between the germline ends. The CDR3 loop spans 17 amino acids. Germline CDR1 and CDR2: SGHVS and FQNEAQ. The CDR3 region has the DNA TGTGCCAGCAGCTTAGAGGGAGCAAGGTTGAACACCGGGGAGCTGTTTTTT. Its translation is CASSLEGARLNTGELFF.

This clonotype was seen a handful of times. A read error may account for a junction end that differs from germline. The rearrangement joins TRBV27 to TRBJ2-7; the D gene is possibly TRBD2 (5 bases). Germline-derived CDR1 and CDR2 are MNHEY and SMNVEV (reference sequence). This CDR3 has 13 residues. CDR3 amino acids: CASSLGSAYGQYF. The DNA for the CDR3 is TGTGCCAGCAGTTTAGGGAGCGCGTACGGGCAGTACTTC.